Listed below are T cell receptor beta chains from one sample, sequenced in a study of T cell responses to AZD1222 COVID-19 vaccine. Generated by immunoSEQ multiplex PCR, the TCRdb table keeps only in-frame clones and is missing some. The sample includes 140,000 or so clones, roughly 90% seen only once; the top ten take roughly 1.7%. Specimen: peripheral blood, collected 28 days after the second AZD1222 dose. These receptor sequences come from an adult who received the AZD1222 COVID-19 vaccine. CDR3s include the opening cysteine and the closing phenylalanine or tryptophan. D genes are given only for firm matches. The size of a clone is reported for some rows only, either as once, few or many, or as a class for expanded clones.

length	V	size	D	J	CDR3	DNA
14	TRBV7-9	-	-	TRBJ2-1	CASSLVEDTIEQFF	TGTGCCAGCAGCTTAGTTGAGGACACGATTGAGCAGTTCTTC
15	TRBV5-6	-	-	TRBJ2-7	CASSQVLGAPHEQYF	TGTGCCAGCAGCCAGGTCCTGGGGGCCCCCCACGAGCAGTACTTC
15	TRBV5-6	-	-	TRBJ2-1	CASSSLLAGMGEQFF	TGTGCCAGCAGCTCTCTCCTTGCGGGGATGGGGGAGCAGTTCTTC
17	TRBV6-6	-	TRBD1	TRBJ1-6	CASSPQGSHSYNSPLHF	TGTGCCAGCAGTCCACAGGGGTCCCACTCCTATAATTCACCCCTCCACTTT
11	TRBV25-1	-	-	TRBJ2-1	CASRWGNEQFF	TGTGCCAGCAGGTGGGGGAATGAGCAGTTCTTC
15	TRBV7-2	-	-	TRBJ2-1	CASSLDGYSYNEQFF	TGTGCCAGCAGCTTAGACGGTTACTCCTACAATGAGCAGTTCTTC
14	TRBV6-2/TRBV6-3	once	TRBD2	TRBJ2-7	CASSSGLAGNEQYF	TGTGCCAGCAGTTCGGGACTAGCGGGCAACGAGCAGTACTTC
17	TRBV27	-	TRBD2	TRBJ2-3	CASSRLTSGRDRDTQYF	TGTGCCAGCAGCCGTTTGACTAGCGGGAGGGACCGGGATACGCAGTATTTT
15	TRBV4-2	-	TRBD2	TRBJ2-1	CASSQRTSNYNEQFF	TGTGCCAGCAGCCAAAGGACTAGCAACTACAATGAGCAGTTCTTC
14	TRBV7-6	-	-	TRBJ2-1	CASSLAGWSGEQFF	TGTGCCAGCAGCTTAGCGGGATGGAGCGGTGAGCAGTTCTTC
13	TRBV2	-	TRBD2	TRBJ2-7	CASKLAEAYEQYF	TGTGCCAGCAAACTAGCGGAGGCCTACGAGCAGTACTTC
14	TRBV9	once	TRBD1	TRBJ1-5	CASSPGQGSQPQHF	TGTGCCAGCAGCCCCGGACAGGGAAGTCAGCCCCAGCATTTT
14	TRBV18	-	-	TRBJ2-2	CASSREMVTGELFF	TGTGCCAGCTCCCGGGAGATGGTCACCGGGGAGCTGTTTTTT
14	TRBV28	-	-	TRBJ2-1	CASSPRDWGNEQFF	TGTGCCAGCAGCCCCCGGGACTGGGGGAATGAGCAGTTCTTC
14	TRBV7-2	-	TRBD2	TRBJ2-5	CASSPVPSGETQYF	TGTGCCAGCAGTCCGGTGCCTAGCGGGGAGACCCAGTACTTC
14	TRBV30	once	-	TRBJ1-1	CAWTQGGGGTEAFF	TGTGCTTGGACCCAAGGGGGGGGCGGGACTGAAGCTTTCTTT
17	TRBV4-1	-	-	TRBJ2-7	CASSQDRGKGVAYEQYF	TGCGCCAGCAGCCAAGATCGGGGGAAAGGGGTTGCCTACGAGCAGTACTTC
15	TRBV6-5	-	TRBD1	TRBJ1-2	CASSSDRVHRNGYTF	TGTGCCAGCAGTTCCGACAGGGTACACAGGAATGGCTACACCTTC
11	TRBV30	-	-	TRBJ2-5	CAWSVSQTQYF	TGTGCCTGGAGTGTATCCCAGACCCAGTACTTC
16	TRBV4-1	once	TRBD2	TRBJ2-1	CASSWTSGRDFNEQFF	TGCGCCAGCAGCTGGACTAGCGGGAGGGATTTCAATGAGCAGTTCTTC
12	TRBV12-3/TRBV12-4	-	-	TRBJ2-3	CASSPLWMSQYF	TGTGCCAGCAGTCCCCTCTGGATGTCGCAGTATTTT
14	TRBV7-2	-	TRBD1	TRBJ1-2	CASSQQGLYVGYTF	TGTGCCAGCAGCCAACAGGGGTTGTATGTTGGCTACACCTTC